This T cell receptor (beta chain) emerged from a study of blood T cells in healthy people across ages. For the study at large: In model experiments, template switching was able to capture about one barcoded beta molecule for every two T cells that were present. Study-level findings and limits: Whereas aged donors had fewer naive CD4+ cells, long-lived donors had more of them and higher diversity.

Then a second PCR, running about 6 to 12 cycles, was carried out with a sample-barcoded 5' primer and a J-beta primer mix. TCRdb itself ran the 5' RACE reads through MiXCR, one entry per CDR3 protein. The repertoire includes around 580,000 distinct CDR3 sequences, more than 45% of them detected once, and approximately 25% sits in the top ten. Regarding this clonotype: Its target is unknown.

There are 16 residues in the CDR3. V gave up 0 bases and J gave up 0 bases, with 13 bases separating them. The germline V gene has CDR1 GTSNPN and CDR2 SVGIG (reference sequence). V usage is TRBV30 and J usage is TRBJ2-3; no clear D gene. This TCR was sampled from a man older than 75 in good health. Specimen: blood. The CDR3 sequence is CAWSVGQVTSTDTQYF. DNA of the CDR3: TGTGCCTGGAGTGTAGGGCAGGTCACTAGCACAGATACGCAGTATTTT.